These 4 T cell receptor beta chains were all obtained from the same sample, sequenced in a study of monozygotic twins with inflammatory bowel disease. Reanalyzing the 5' RACE reads, TCRdb keeps one entry per CDR3 protein, without DNA. The table lists 90,000 to 110,000 distinct CDR3 sequences. Sequences were obtained from blood. The receptors were gathered from a human donor with ulcerative colitis or Crohn's disease, or a healthy co-twin of an affected twin (not recorded which).

The chain has TRBV3-1 and TRBJ2-3; TCRdb picks TRBD2, but there is no DNA to check that call. Germline loops: CDR1 LGHDT, CDR2 YNNKEL (reference sequence). The CDR3 consists of 16 residues. CDR3 amino acids: CASGLGLARHTDTQYF.

The rearrangement links TRBV4-2 to TRBJ2-5; the TCRdb call, TRBD2, lacks DNA for checking. The CDR3 contains 12 residues. The V gene's germline CDR1 is LGHNA and CDR2 YNFKEQ. CDR3 sequence reads: CASSQEAGTQYF.

The V gene is TRBV5-6, the J gene TRBJ2-5; no DNA is available, so the TRBD2 call from TCRdb remains unchecked. The CDR3 covers 14 residues. Germline CDR1 reads SGHDT; CDR2 reads YYEEEE. The CDR3 reads CASSLGLPQETQYF.

The gene calls are TRBV5-1 and TRBJ2-1; the D call from TCRdb, TRBD1, cannot be confirmed without DNA. CDR3 length: 14 amino acids. Germline values: CDR1 SGHRS, CDR2 YFSETQ. The CDR3 region is CASSWGQGVNEQFF.